This T cell receptor (beta chain) was observed in a study of T cells after posttransplantation cyclophosphamide. Sampled 1 year posttransplant, controls received myeloablative marrow transplants, methotrexate and a calcineurin inhibitor. On this clone itself: The antigen is unknown.

The CDR3 is 14 amino acids. Germline loops: CDR1 ENHRY, CDR2 SYGVKD. Trimming left V 6 bases short and J 1 base short, with 10 bases between. Measured with immunoSEQ multiplex PCR; TCRdb has only the in-frame clones, and not every one. Of 5,000 or so clones detected, approximately 70% appear once; the ten largest clones hold approximately 50%. General study results and limits: Donor-recipient repertoire similarity was low at 1-2 months, rising over year one. Tissue-infiltrating T cells from skin or gut overlapped little with blood T cells. TRB clonality was highly associated with recipient CMV seropositivity and reactivation.

This rearrangement joins TRBV10-3 to TRBJ2-1; possibly TRBD1 for D (6 bases). The sample in question was PBMCs, obtained around 300 days after allogeneic stem cell transplant with calcineurin inhibitor and methotrexate. The clonotype was recovered from a female patient in her fifties who received an allogeneic stem cell transplant from an unrelated donor, was CMV-positive, and had acute and chronic GVHD. Some T cells may originate from the graft donor. The CDR3 nucleotides read TGTGCCATCAGGAAGGGGGAATCCTACAATGAGCAGTTCTTC. This gives the protein CAIRKGESYNEQFF.